Listed below are T cell receptor beta chains from one sample, sequenced in a study of shared clonotypes between healthy human individuals. TCRdb keeps only in-frame clones here, not all; method: immunoSEQ multiplex PCR. Counted here are some 2.1 million clones, 85% to 95% occurring once; the ten biggest clones make up roughly 1.7%. The sample comprised naive CD8+ T cells from PBMCs. The receptors were sampled from a man younger than 30 in good health. Some clones in this sample may be carry-over from other donors' samples. The CDR3 runs from the conserved cysteine through the conserved F or W. The D gene is left open where the match is weak. Where a row states a size, it is once, few, many or the class of an expanded clone; other rows omit it.

size: .; D: .; J: TRBJ1-1; V: TRBV6-5; CDR3: CASSFLQVTGNTEAFF; DNA: TGTGCCAGCAGTTTCCTACAAGTGACAGGGAACACTGAAGCTTTCTTT
size: .; D: .; J: TRBJ1-2; V: TRBV19; CDR3: CASSGQAYGYGYTF; DNA: TGTGCCAGTAGTGGTCAGGCGTATGGCTATGGCTACACCTTC
size: .; D: TRBD1; J: TRBJ1-1; V: TRBV6-1; CDR3: CASSVKGGGAYAFF; DNA: TGTGCCAGCAGTGTCAAAGGAGGGGGCGCGTACGCTTTCTTT
size: .; D: TRBD1; J: TRBJ2-7; V: TRBV7-9; CDR3: CASRRGQGAGYEQYF; DNA: TGTGCCAGCAGGCGGGGACAGGGGGCAGGGTACGAGCAGTACTTC
size: .; D: .; J: TRBJ2-3; V: TRBV11-2; CDR3: CASSSSFSSTDTQYF; DNA: TGTGCCAGCAGTTCTAGCTTTTCTAGCACAGATACGCAGTATTTT
size: .; D: .; J: TRBJ2-7; V: TRBV5-6; CDR3: CASSLGISSYEQYF; DNA: TGTGCCAGCAGCTTGGGCATTAGCAGCTACGAGCAGTACTTC
size: .; D: .; J: TRBJ2-7; V: TRBV7-6; CDR3: CASSSSAHPGARYYEQYF; DNA: TGTGCCAGCAGCTCGTCAGCCCATCCCGGGGCCAGATACTACGAGCAGTACTTC
size: .; D: .; J: TRBJ2-1; V: TRBV5-6; CDR3: CASSPWGEAYNEQFF; DNA: TGTGCCAGCAGCCCCTGGGGGGAGGCTTACAATGAGCAGTTCTTC
size: .; D: .; J: TRBJ2-7; V: TRBV7-9; CDR3: CASSLIEKYEQYF; DNA: TGTGCCAGCAGCTTGATCGAGAAATACGAGCAGTACTTC
size: .; D: TRBD2; J: TRBJ2-7; V: TRBV27; CDR3: CASSLEAGGPYEQYF; DNA: TGTGCCAGCAGTTTGGAGGCGGGAGGGCCTTACGAGCAGTACTTC
size: .; D: TRBD2; J: TRBJ2-7; V: TRBV7-8; CDR3: CASSLAAGVPYEQYF; DNA: TGTGCCAGCAGCTTAGCGGCGGGAGTACCCTACGAGCAGTACTTC
size: .; D: TRBD2; J: TRBJ2-1; V: TRBV7-9; CDR3: CASSFIKREVNNEQFF; DNA: TGTGCCAGCAGCTTTATAAAGCGGGAGGTGAACAATGAGCAGTTCTTC
size: once; D: .; J: TRBJ2-1; V: TRBV13; CDR3: CASSATGYNEQFF; DNA: TGTGCCAGCAGCGCAACTGGATACAATGAGCAGTTCTTC
size: .; D: .; J: TRBJ2-1; V: TRBV27; CDR3: CASSFQNPGEQFF; DNA: TGTGCCAGCAGTTTCCAAAACCCTGGGGAGCAGTTCTTC
size: .; D: TRBD2; J: TRBJ2-5; V: TRBV5-1; CDR3: CASSLARRELETQYF; DNA: TGCGCCAGCAGCTTGGCCAGGCGGGAGTTAGAGACCCAGTACTTC
size: .; D: TRBD1; J: TRBJ1-2; V: TRBV27; CDR3: CASGETGAIYDYGYTF; DNA: TGTGCCAGCGGGGAAACAGGGGCGATTTACGACTATGGCTACACCTTC
size: .; D: .; J: TRBJ1-5; V: TRBV28; CDR3: CASSFDPSWNSNQPQHF; DNA: TGTGCCAGCAGTTTTGACCCTTCCTGGAATAGCAATCAGCCCCAGCATTTT
size: .; D: TRBD1; J: TRBJ2-7; V: TRBV13; CDR3: CASSFRTGGLYEQYF; DNA: TGTGCCAGCAGCTTCCGGACAGGGGGACTCTACGAGCAGTACTTC
size: .; D: TRBD2; J: TRBJ2-6; V: TRBV19; CDR3: CASSSFLLADNVLTF; DNA: TGTGCCAGTAGTTCGTTTCTTCTAGCGGACAACGTCCTGACTTTC
size: .; D: TRBD2; J: TRBJ2-5; V: TRBV6-5; CDR3: CASSYGLGETQYF; DNA: TGTGCCAGCAGTTACGGACTAGGAGAGACCCAGTACTTC
size: .; D: .; J: TRBJ2-7; V: TRBV11-2; CDR3: CASSLLPVYEQYF; DNA: TGTGCCAGCAGCTTATTACCTGTATACGAGCAGTACTTC
size: .; D: .; J: TRBJ2-1; V: TRBV15; CDR3: CATSESGNEQFF; DNA: TGTGCCACCAGCGAGAGTGGGAATGAGCAGTTCTTC
size: .; D: TRBD1; J: TRBJ2-7; V: TRBV2; CDR3: CASIVDRGPLEQYF; DNA: TGTGCCAGCATAGTGGACAGGGGCCCTCTCGAGCAGTACTTC
size: .; D: .; J: TRBJ2-1; V: TRBV29-1; CDR3: CSVTNPRGLAYNEQFF; DNA: TGCAGCGTTACGAACCCTCGGGGGCTAGCCTACAATGAGCAGTTCTTC
size: .; D: TRBD1; J: TRBJ1-5; V: TRBV10-2; CDR3: CASGGQGNQPQHF; DNA: TGCGCCAGCGGAGGACAGGGGAATCAGCCCCAGCATTTT
size: once; D: .; J: TRBJ2-7; V: TRBV4-1; CDR3: CASSQGPAPPQYF; DNA: TGCGCCAGCAGCCAAGGTCCGGCACCACCCCAGTACTTC
size: .; D: TRBD1; J: TRBJ2-1; V: TRBV11-3; CDR3: CASSHRGDGTGLPGEQFF; DNA: TGTGCCAGCAGCCATCGGGGAGATGGGACAGGGCTGCCAGGTGAGCAGTTCTTC
size: .; D: .; J: TRBJ1-1; V: TRBV27; CDR3: CASSLGGRTEAFF; DNA: TGTGCCAGCAGTTTAGGTGGGCGGACTGAAGCTTTCTTT
size: .; D: .; J: TRBJ2-5; V: TRBV7-2; CDR3: CASSFSPYREVEETQYF; DNA: TGTGCCAGCAGCTTCTCTCCCTACAGGGAGGTAGAAGAGACCCAGTACTTC
size: .; D: TRBD1; J: TRBJ2-7; V: TRBV27; CDR3: CASSLIGTGLYEQYF; DNA: TGTGCCAGCAGTTTAATAGGGACAGGGCTCTACGAGCAGTACTTC
size: .; D: TRBD1; J: TRBJ1-2; V: TRBV23-1; CDR3: CASSTRQGEDYGYTF; DNA: TGCGCCAGCAGTACTCGACAGGGGGAGGACTATGGCTACACCTTC
size: once; D: TRBD2; J: TRBJ2-5; V: TRBV6-5; CDR3: CASSYSSWGGETQYF; DNA: TGTGCCAGCAGTTACTCGAGCTGGGGAGGGGAGACCCAGTACTTC
size: .; D: .; J: TRBJ2-1; V: TRBV10-3; CDR3: CAISESNREWDEQFF; DNA: TGTGCCATCAGTGAGTCGAACCGGGAGTGGGATGAGCAGTTCTTC
size: .; D: .; J: TRBJ2-7; V: TRBV15; CDR3: CATSSLERQWSEQYF; DNA: TGTGCCACCAGCAGCCTAGAGCGGCAGTGGAGCGAGCAGTACTTC
size: .; D: .; J: TRBJ2-2; V: TRBV6-6; CDR3: CASSYGAETGELFF; DNA: TGTGCCAGCAGTTACGGTGCGGAGACCGGGGAGCTGTTTTTT
size: .; D: .; J: TRBJ2-7; V: TRBV5-1; CDR3: CASSSGRLYEQYF; DNA: TGCGCCAGCAGCTCAGGACGGCTCTACGAGCAGTACTTC
size: .; D: .; J: TRBJ1-1; V: TRBV27; CDR3: CASSRRVGTEAFF; DNA: TGTGCCAGCAGTCGCAGGGTGGGCACTGAAGCTTTCTTT
size: .; D: TRBD1; J: TRBJ2-7; V: TRBV14; CDR3: CASSRTGRLLHDEQYF; DNA: TGTGCCAGCTCTCGGACAGGGAGGTTACTTCATGACGAGCAGTACTTC